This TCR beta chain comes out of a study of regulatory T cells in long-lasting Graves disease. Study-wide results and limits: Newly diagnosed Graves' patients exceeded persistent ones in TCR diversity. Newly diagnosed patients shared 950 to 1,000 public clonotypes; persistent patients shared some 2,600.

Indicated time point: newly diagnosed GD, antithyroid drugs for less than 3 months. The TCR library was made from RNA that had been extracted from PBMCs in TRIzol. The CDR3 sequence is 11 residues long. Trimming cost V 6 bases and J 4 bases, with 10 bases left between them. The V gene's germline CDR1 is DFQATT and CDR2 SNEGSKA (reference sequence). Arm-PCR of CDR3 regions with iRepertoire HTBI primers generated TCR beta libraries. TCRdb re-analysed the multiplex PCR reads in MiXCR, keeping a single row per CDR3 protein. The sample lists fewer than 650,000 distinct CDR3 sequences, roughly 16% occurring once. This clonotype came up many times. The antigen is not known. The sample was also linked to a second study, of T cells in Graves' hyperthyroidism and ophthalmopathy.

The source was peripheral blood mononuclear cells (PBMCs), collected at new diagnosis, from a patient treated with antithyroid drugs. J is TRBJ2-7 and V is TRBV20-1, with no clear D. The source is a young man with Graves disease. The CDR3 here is CSAIIKYEQYF. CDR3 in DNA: TGCAGTGCCATCATCAAGTACGAGCAGTACTTC.